Here is one T cell receptor beta chain with its context. As yet, its antigen is unknown. PCR was performed using 60 Vbeta and 13 Jbeta primers. The repertoire was sequenced with immunoSEQ multiplex PCR; TCRdb's copy has only in-frame clones and lacks some. This sample has about 76,000 clones, with around 80% found just once. Losses at the gene ends were 2 bases for V and 4 bases for J; bases not matched to a gene: 3. This CDR3 region has 15 residues. Germline V CDR1 and CDR2: MRHNA, SNTAGT. This sample is part of a study of cytomegalovirus exposure and HLA in healthy donors. Study results and caveats: Cytomegalovirus association was listed for approximately 160 TCR beta chains. In a later analysis, TCR beta V- and J-gene trimming showed a link to a missense DCLRE1C variant. Using a false discovery rate of 0.05, a later analysis showed that 15,000 to 20,000 TCR beta sequences were associated with HLA alleles.

The TCR originated in a male donor in good health and CMV-seropositive. This chain links TRBV6-4 with TRBJ2-1, with 9 bases lining up with TRBD2. The sample consisted of PBMCs. CDR3 sequence reads: CASSDVTSGYNEQFF. CDR3 sequence (DNA): TGTGCCAGCAGTGACGTGACTAGCGGTTACAATGAGCAGTTCTTC.